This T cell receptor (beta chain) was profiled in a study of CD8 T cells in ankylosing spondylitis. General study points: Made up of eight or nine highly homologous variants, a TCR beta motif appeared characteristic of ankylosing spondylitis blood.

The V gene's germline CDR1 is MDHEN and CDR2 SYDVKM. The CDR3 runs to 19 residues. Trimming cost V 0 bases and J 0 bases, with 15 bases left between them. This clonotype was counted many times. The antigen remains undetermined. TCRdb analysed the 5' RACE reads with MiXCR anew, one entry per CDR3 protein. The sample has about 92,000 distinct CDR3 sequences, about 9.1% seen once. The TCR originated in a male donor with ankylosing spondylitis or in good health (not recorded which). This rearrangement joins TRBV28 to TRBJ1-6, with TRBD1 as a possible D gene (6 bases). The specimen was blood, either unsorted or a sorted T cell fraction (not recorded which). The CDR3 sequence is CASSLWDSGLSSYNSPLHF. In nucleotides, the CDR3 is TGTGCCAGCAGTTTATGGGACAGTGGCCTAAGCTCCTATAATTCACCCCTCCACTTT. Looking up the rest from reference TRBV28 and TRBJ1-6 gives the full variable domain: DVKVTQSSRYLVKRTGEKVFLECVQDMDHENMFWYRQDPGLGLRLIYFSYDVKMKEKGDIPEGYSVSREKKERFSLILESASTNQTSMYLCASSLWDSGLSSYNSPLHFGNGTRLTVT.